The 12 T cell receptor beta chains in this list originate from one sample, sequenced in a study of CD8+ T cells in alopecia areata. Noted treatment: oral pan-JAK inhibitor, 5-10 mg twice daily. Extracted from the samples, RNA was reverse transcribed into cDNA to serve as the sequencing template. The repertoire was sequenced with immunoSEQ multiplex PCR; TCRdb's copy has only in-frame clones and lacks some. Among around 100,000 clones, 44% were seen once, and the ten largest hold roughly 18%. The sample was CD8+ T cells sorted from blood, taken at week 24, from a patient treated with tofacitinib. The receptors derive from a human donor with alopecia areata.

Only a few counts were recorded for this clone. The rearrangement joins TRBV29-1 to TRBJ2-7; TRBD1 agrees at 9 bases. The CDR3 runs 14 residues. V shed 4 bases and J 4 bases; nucleotides not matched to a gene: 8. Germline loops: CDR1 SQVTM, CDR2 ANQGSEA. The chain's CDR3 is CSVVMGDRAYEQYF. The CDR3, as DNA: TGCAGCGTTGTGATGGGGGACAGGGCATACGAGCAGTACTTC.

This clone was detected a few times. This sequence joins TRBV29-1 and TRBJ1-1, with no clear D. This CDR3 is 11 amino acids long. Per germline, CDR1 SQVTM and CDR2 ANQGSEA. V was cut by 3 bases and J by 6 bases, with 8 bases left in between. The CDR3 loop reads CSVESLPEAFF. The CDR3 DNA follows: TGCAGCGTTGAGAGCCTCCCTGAAGCTTTCTTT.

The chain has TRBV7-9 and TRBJ2-2; 8 bases map to TRBD2. The CDR3 contains 18 residues. Germline V gives CDR1 SEHNR, CDR2 FQNEAQ (reference sequence). With 5 bases clipped from V and 4 bases from J, the junction kept 15 bases outside the gene matches. CDR3 protein: CASSTTEVLAAVTGELFF. In DNA, the CDR3 is TGTGCCAGCAGCACCACCGAAGTACTAGCGGCCGTCACCGGGGAGCTGTTTTTT.

J is TRBJ2-2 and V is TRBV30; D might be TRBD1 (6 bases). Trimming removed 4 bases from V and 1 base from J, with 7 bases in between. This CDR3 spans 13 amino acids. Germline CDR1 reads GTSNPN; CDR2 reads SVGIG (reference sequence). CDR3 sequence: CAWTTGNTGELFF. In nucleotides, the CDR3 is TGTGCCTGGACGACAGGGAACACCGGGGAGCTGTTTTTT.

This clone was recorded a few times. CDR3 protein: CRGGNRTAISGNTIYF. In DNA form, the CDR3 reads TGCAGGGGGGGGAACAGGACAGCTATCTCTGGAAACACCATATATTTT. This chain connects TRBV29-1 to TRBJ1-3; a possible D gene is TRBD1 (6 bases). CDR1 and CDR2 (germline): SQVTM, ANQGSEA. CDR3 size: 16 residues.

This clone was seen only a few times. The chain recombines TRBV5-1 with TRBJ1-2; 7 positions match TRBD1. The CDR3 spans 17 residues. The trim removed 3 bases at V and 7 bases at J, leaving 18 bases unmatched. The germline gives CDR1 SGHRS, CDR2 YFSETQ. CDR3 bases: TGCGCCAGCAGCTCCGACCGTGTGAGAGGGGGCGATGCTGGCTACACCTTC. This codes for CASSSDRVRGGDAGYTF. The full variable domain, rest sourced from reference TRBV5-1 and TRBJ1-2, is KAGVTQTPRYLIKTRGQQVTLSCSPISGHRSVSWYQQTPGQGLQFLFEYFSETQRNKGNFPGRFSGRQFSNSRSEMNVSTLELGDSALYLCASSSDRVRGGDAGYTFGSGTRLTVV.

The CDR3 protein is CSAIKTGSTGELFF. The CDR3 nucleotides are TGCAGCGCCATTAAAACAGGGTCCACCGGGGAGCTGTTTTTT. The chain links TRBV29-1 to TRBJ2-2, with D perhaps TRBD1 (6 bases). CDR1 is SQVTM, CDR2 ANQGSEA, per germline. The CDR3 is 14 residues long. Between the trimmed V and J ends, which lost 7 bases and 4 bases, there was a span of 16 bases.

The CDR3 DNA is TGTGCCAGCAGTTTAGGGGGTGGCAAAAACATTCAGTACTTC. Translating it yields CASSLGGGKNIQYF. The chain has TRBV27 and TRBJ2-4; D might be TRBD1 or TRBD2, each matching 5 bases. The germline V and J ends were trimmed by 2 bases and 3 bases, with 8 bases remaining between them. CDR3 length: 14 amino acids. The germline V gene has CDR1 MNHEY and CDR2 SMNVEV (reference sequence).

V usage is TRBV12-5 and J usage is TRBJ1-2; 9 bases align to TRBD1. Germline assignment: CDR1 LGHNT and CDR2 FRNRAP. The CDR3 is made up of 15 amino acids. V shed 5 bases and J 7 bases; nucleotides not matched to a gene: 11. CDR3 DNA: TGTGCTAGTGGTCCGACCGGGACAGGGATAGGTGGCTACACCTTC. This gives the protein CASGPTGTGIGGYTF.

J is TRBJ2-7 and V is TRBV30, with D possibly being TRBD2 (6 bases). This CDR3 has 14 amino acids. The germline V and J ends were trimmed by 4 bases and 1 base, with 14 bases remaining between them. CDR1 is GTSNPN, CDR2 SVGIG, per germline (reference sequence). CDR3 nucleotides: TGTGCCTGGACCTCAGGGACTGGTTCCTACGAGCAGTACTTC. It translates to CAWTSGTGSYEQYF.

CDR3: CASSRSDNPENEQYF. The CDR3 DNA reads as TGTGCCAGCAGCCGAAGCGACAATCCCGAAAACGAGCAGTACTTC. The chain uses TRBV9 and TRBJ2-7; no clear D. This CDR3 comprises 15 residues. The germline CDR1 and CDR2 sequences are SGDLS and YYNGEE. V was cut by 4 bases and J by 5 bases, with 19 bases left in between. Filled out from reference TRBV9 and TRBJ2-7, the complete variable domain reads DSGVTQTPKHLITATGQRVTLRCSPRSGDLSVYWYQQSLDQGLQFLIQYYNGEERAKGNILERFSAQQFPDLHSELNLSSLELGDSALYFCASSRSDNPENEQYFGPGTRLTVT.

This clone was seen only once. J is TRBJ2-7 and V is TRBV7-6, with 7 bases identical to TRBD2. Germline CDR1 is SGHVS and CDR2 is FNYEAQ. The trim removed 5 bases at V and 2 bases at J, leaving 9 bases unmatched. There are 15 residues in the CDR3. As DNA, the CDR3 is TGTGCCAGCAGCGCTGGGGCTAGCGGTACCTACGAGCAGTACTTC. Its translation is CASSAGASGTYEQYF.